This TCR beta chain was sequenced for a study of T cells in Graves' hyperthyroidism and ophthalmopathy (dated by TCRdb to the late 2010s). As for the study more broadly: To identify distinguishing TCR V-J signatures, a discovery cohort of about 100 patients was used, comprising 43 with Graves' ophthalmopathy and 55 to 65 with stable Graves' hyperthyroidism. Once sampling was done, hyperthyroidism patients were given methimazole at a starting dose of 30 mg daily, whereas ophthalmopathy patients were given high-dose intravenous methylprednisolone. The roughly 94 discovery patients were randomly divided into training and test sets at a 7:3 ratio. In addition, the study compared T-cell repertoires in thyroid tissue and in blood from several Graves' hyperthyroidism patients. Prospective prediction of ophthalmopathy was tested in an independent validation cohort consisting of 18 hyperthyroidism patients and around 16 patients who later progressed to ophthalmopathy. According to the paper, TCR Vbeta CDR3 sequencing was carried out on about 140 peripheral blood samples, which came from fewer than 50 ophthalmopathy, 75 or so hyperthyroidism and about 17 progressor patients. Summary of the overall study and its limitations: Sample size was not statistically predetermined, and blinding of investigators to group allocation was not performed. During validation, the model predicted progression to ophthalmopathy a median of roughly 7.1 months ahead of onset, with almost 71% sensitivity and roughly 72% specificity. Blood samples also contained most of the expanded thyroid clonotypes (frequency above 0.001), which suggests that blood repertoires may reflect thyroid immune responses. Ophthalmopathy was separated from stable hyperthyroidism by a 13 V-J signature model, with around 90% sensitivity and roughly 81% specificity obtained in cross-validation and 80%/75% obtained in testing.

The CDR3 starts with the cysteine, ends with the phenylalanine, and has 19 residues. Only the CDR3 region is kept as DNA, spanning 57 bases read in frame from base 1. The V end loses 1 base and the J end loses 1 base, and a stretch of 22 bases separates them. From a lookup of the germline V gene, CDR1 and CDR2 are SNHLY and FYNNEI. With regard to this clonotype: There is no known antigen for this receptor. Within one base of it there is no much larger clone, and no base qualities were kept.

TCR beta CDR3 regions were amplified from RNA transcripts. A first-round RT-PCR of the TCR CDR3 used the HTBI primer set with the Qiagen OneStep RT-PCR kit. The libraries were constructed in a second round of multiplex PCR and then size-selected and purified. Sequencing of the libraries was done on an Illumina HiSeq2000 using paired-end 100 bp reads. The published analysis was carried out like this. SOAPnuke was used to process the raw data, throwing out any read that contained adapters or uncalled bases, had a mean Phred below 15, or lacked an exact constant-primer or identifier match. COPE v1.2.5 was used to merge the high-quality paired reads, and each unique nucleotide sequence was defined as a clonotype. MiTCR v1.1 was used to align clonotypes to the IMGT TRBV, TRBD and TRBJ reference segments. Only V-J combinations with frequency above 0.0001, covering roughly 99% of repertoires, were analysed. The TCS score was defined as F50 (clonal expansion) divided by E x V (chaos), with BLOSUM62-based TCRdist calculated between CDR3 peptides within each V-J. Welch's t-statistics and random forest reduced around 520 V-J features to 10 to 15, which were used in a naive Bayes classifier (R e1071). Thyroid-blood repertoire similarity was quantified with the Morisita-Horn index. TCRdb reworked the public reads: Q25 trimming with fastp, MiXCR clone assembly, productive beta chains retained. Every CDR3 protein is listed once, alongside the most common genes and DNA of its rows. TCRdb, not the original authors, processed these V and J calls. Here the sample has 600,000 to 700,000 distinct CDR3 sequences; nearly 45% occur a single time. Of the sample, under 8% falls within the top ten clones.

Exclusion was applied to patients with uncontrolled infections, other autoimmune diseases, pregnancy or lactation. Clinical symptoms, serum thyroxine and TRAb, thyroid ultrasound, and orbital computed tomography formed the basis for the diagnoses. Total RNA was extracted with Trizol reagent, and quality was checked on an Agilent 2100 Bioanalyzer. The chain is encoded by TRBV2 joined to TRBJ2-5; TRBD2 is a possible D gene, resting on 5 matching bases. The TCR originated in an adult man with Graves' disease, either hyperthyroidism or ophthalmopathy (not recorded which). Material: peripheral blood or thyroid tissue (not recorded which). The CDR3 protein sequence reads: CASSEEFVSAVSGQETQYF. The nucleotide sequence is TGTGCCAGCAGTGAAGAGTTCGTTAGCGCCGTGAGCGGCCAAGAGACCCAGTACTTC.